Here is one TCR beta chain with its context. The data belong to a study of blood T cell repertoires in COVID-19. For the study at large: From the United States, Italy and Spain came samples of acute and convalescent COVID-19. T cells, B-cell-depleted T cells, or PBMCs supplied cDNA or gDNA.

Authors' data handling: Reference gene primers were amplified, and this amplification served to estimate nucleated cell counts. Generated by immunoSEQ multiplex PCR, the TCRdb table keeps only in-frame clones and is missing some. V, J and clone size are those of that table, while D and trimming were read from the DNA. Of approximately 230,000 clones in the sample, around 80% were seen once. The V end was cut by 0 bases, the J end by 8 bases, with 9 bases between. This CDR3 is built from 13 residues. Germline CDR1 SGDLS, CDR2 YYNGEE. This chain uses TRBV9 with TRBJ2-1; D ambiguous. The material sequenced was peripheral blood. This TCR came from a man younger than 40 with active or convalescent COVID-19. The CDR3 spells CASSVGPPDEQFF. As DNA, the CDR3 is TGTGCCAGCAGCGTAGGTCCCCCGGATGAGCAGTTCTTC.